This T cell receptor (beta chain) derives from a study of T cell responses to AZD1222 COVID-19 vaccine. Worth noting for this clone: Its antigen is still unknown.

The table came from immunoSEQ multiplex PCR; TCRdb's copy has only in-frame clones and leaves some out. The sample includes about 99,000 clones, 70% to 90% of them seen just once. The germline V and J ends were trimmed by 0 bases and 2 bases, with 11 bases remaining between them. The CDR3 length is 15 residues. CDR1 is GTSNPN, CDR2 SVGIG, per germline (reference sequence). Study conclusions and caveats: Mostly white British, mostly female donors; authors suggested clonal diversity may be underestimated.

The receptor's source is an adult in good health. The sample in question was peripheral blood, obtained on day 0 of AZD1222 vaccination. The chain employs TRBV30 and TRBJ1-5; possibly TRBD1 for D (6 bases). CDR3 region: CAWSVPRGGNQPQHF. CDR3 DNA: TGTGCCTGGAGTGTACCCAGGGGTGGCAATCAGCCCCAGCATTTT.